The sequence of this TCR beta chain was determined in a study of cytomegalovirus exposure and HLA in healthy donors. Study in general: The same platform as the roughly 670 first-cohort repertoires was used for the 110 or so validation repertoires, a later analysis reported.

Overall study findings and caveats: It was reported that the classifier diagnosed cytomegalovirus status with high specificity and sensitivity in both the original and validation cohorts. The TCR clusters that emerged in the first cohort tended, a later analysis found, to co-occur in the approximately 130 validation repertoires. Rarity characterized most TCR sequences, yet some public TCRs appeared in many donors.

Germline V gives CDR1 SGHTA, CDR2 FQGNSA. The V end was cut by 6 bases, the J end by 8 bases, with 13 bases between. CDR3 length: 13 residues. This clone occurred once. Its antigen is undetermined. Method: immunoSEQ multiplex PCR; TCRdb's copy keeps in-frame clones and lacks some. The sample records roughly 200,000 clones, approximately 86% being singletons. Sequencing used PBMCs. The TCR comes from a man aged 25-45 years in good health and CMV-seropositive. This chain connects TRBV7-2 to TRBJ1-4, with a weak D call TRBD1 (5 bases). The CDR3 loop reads CASSRRQREKLFF. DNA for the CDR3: TGTGCCAGCAGTAGAAGACAGCGGGAAAAACTGTTTTTT.